The 24 T cell receptor beta chains below all came from one sample that was sequenced in a study of immune characterization of retroperitoneal liposarcoma. TCRdb fed the PCR reads into MiXCR, producing one record per CDR3 protein. This sample has under 9,000 distinct CDR3 sequences, with over 25% found just once. Sequenced: blood. The receptor source for this set is a male donor with retroperitoneal liposarcoma.

J is TRBJ2-1 and V is TRBV7-2; 12 nucleotides match TRBD2. The CDR3 is made up of 16 amino acids. Trimming removed 5 bases from V and 8 bases from J; junction bases left unmatched: 10. Per germline, CDR1 SGHTA and CDR2 FQGNSA. CDR3 sequence reads: CASSPDRTSGDDEQFF. CDR3 coding DNA: TGTGCCAGCAGCCCAGATCGGACTAGCGGGGATGATGAGCAGTTCTTC.

CDR3: CASSIGFTEAFF. The CDR3 nucleotides are TGTGCCAGCAGCATAGGGTTCACTGAAGCTTTCTTT. The V gene is TRBV6-1, the J gene TRBJ1-1; no firm D call. CDR1 and CDR2 (germline): MNHNS, SASEGT. V lost 6 bases, J lost 4 bases, and 9 bases lay in between. The CDR3 is made up of 12 amino acids.

This clonotype was observed once. The V gene is TRBV6-1, the J gene TRBJ1-5; possible D gene TRBD1, 5 bases. The CDR3 sequence is 15 residues long. Trimming took off 1 base at V and 2 bases at J, with 9 bases between the two ends. CDR1 and CDR2 from the germline V gene are MNHNS and SASEGT. Written as DNA, the CDR3 is TGTGCCAGCAGTGAAGTAGGAGGGGGCAATCAGCCCCAGCATTTT. Amino acid sequence: CASSEVGGGNQPQHF.

The chain carries TRBV11-3 and TRBJ2-3, with D hard to call. Germline V gene data show CDR1 as SGHNT and CDR2 as YENEEA. The CDR3 sequence is 12 residues long. The V end was cut by 6 bases, the J end by 3 bases, with 7 bases between. The CDR3 DNA reads TGTGCCAGCAGTTCAACTACAGATACGCAGTATTTT. It is translated as CASSSTTDTQYF.

This clonotype was seen repeatedly, ten times or more. The chain recombines TRBV12-3 or TRBV12-4 with TRBJ2-5, with TRBD2 matching over 15 bases. This CDR3 is built from 18 residues. J was trimmed by 5 bases and V by 3 bases; bases with no gene match: 10. CDR3 nucleotide sequence: TGTGCCAGCAGTTTGTGGGGACTAGCGGGGGGTGGGGGGGAGACCCAGTACTTC. It codes for CASSLWGLAGGGGETQYF.

This clonotype occurred a few times. The rearrangement links TRBV6-1 to TRBJ2-1; no clear D. Germline-derived CDR1 and CDR2 are MNHNS and SASEGT. The CDR3 runs to 14 residues. V lost 1 base and J lost 8, with 12 bases in between. CDR3 DNA sequence: TGTGCCAGCAGTGAAGTGGAAAGGCTAGATGAGCAGTTCTTC. This sequence encodes CASSEVERLDEQFF.

Within the sample, this clonotype is medium-sized. The chain recombines TRBV6-1 with TRBJ2-2; D not certain. Per germline, CDR1 MNHNS and CDR2 SASEGT. The V end was cut by 8 bases, the J end by 5 bases, with 6 bases between. This CDR3 spans 11 amino acids. The CDR3 region is CASEGTGELFF. CDR3 coding DNA: TGTGCCAGCGAAGGGACCGGGGAGCTGTTTTTT.

This clonotype was recorded a few times. This sequence joins TRBV6-8 and TRBJ2-1, with D tentatively TRBD1 or TRBD2 (6 bases each). The CDR3 spans 13 residues. Looked up from germline, CDR1 is MNHGY and CDR2 is SAAAGT. The V end was cut by 8 bases, the J end by 10 bases, with 18 bases between. The CDR3 sequence is CASRRWDGGEQFF. The CDR3, as DNA: TGTGCCAGCCGCCGTTGGGACGGGGGCGAGCAGTTCTTC.

This clonotype is classed as medium-sized. This sequence joins TRBV7-2 and TRBJ2-1; 10 nucleotides align to TRBD1. Germline CDR1 is SGHTA and CDR2 is FQGNSA. The CDR3 runs 13 residues. V dropped 4 bases and J dropped 10; count of bases not matched to a gene: 4. The CDR3 here is CASSSGTGDEQFF. CDR3 sequence (DNA): TGTGCCAGCAGCTCTGGGACAGGGGACGAGCAGTTCTTC.

The V gene is TRBV7-8, the J gene TRBJ2-3; D may be TRBD2 (6 bases). V lost 5 bases, J lost 4 bases, and 22 bases lay in between. The CDR3 loop spans 17 amino acids. Germline values: CDR1 SGHVS, CDR2 FQNEAQ. CDR3 DNA sequence: TGTGCCAGCAGCCCCCCGGTCGGGGGAGTAAGGGCAGATACGCAGTATTTT. It is translated as CASSPPVGGVRADTQYF.

This clonotype was counted between two and nine times. The chain combines TRBV4-1 with TRBJ1-2; 7 bases agree with TRBD1. V lost 1 base to trimming and J lost 7 bases; unmatched junction nucleotides: 12. Germline CDR1 MGHRA, CDR2 YSYEKL. The CDR3 sequence is 16 residues long. The DNA of the CDR3 is TGCGCCAGCAGCCAAGCTTTTGGACAGGAAAAGGGTGGCTACACCTTC. Translated, it gives CASSQAFGQEKGGYTF.

As to this clonotype: A single base separates this from a much larger clone, so it may be a read error. The J gene is TRBJ2-5, the V gene TRBV7-6, with TRBD2 matching 9 bases. Germline assignment: CDR1 SGHVS and CDR2 FNYEAQ. Germline trimming cut 5 bases from V and 11 bases from J; bases unmatched to any gene: 18. This CDR3 region has 16 residues. As DNA, the CDR3 is TGTGCCAGCAGCCCCGATTTAGCGGGGGCCTACAATGAGCAGTACTTC. Translation gives CASSPDLAGAYNEQYF.

This clonotype was detected only once. This sequence joins TRBV6-8 and TRBJ2-2; no clear D. This CDR3 is 15 amino acids long. The germline gives CDR1 MNHGY, CDR2 SAAAGT. V gave up 2 bases and J gave up 1 base, with 8 bases separating them. CDR3 loop: CASSYGQRNTGELFF. CDR3 DNA: TGTGCCAGCAGTTACGGCCAGAGGAACACCGGGGAGCTGTTTTTT.

By frequency in the sample, this clonotype is medium-sized. J is TRBJ1-2 and V is TRBV11-1, with 9 positions matching TRBD1. Germline-derived CDR1 and CDR2 are SGHAT and FQDESV (reference sequence). This CDR3 has 13 amino acids. V was pared by 4 bases and J by 8 bases, with 5 bases of the junction left unmatched. The CDR3 DNA sequence: TGTGCCAGCAGCTCGGGACAGGGTACGGGCTACACCTTC. Translating it yields CASSSGQGTGYTF. Combining the CDR3 with reference TRBV11-1 and TRBJ1-2 gives the whole variable domain EAEVAQSPRYKITEKSQAVAFWCDPISGHATLYWYRQILGQGPELLVQFQDESVVDDSQLPKDRFSAERLKGVDSTLKIQPAELGDSAMYLCASSSGQGTGYTFGSGTRLTVV.

This clonotype was observed a handful of times. This chain joins TRBV7-2 and TRBJ2-1; TRBD2 agrees at 10 bases. TRBJ2-5 matches the DNA end more closely, so the J call is doubtful. The CDR3 totals 14 residues. Germline lookup yields CDR1 SGHTA and CDR2 FQGNSA. CDR3 nucleotides: TGTGCCAGCAGCTCTAGCGGGAGCAGAGAGACCCAGTACTTC. It specifies CASSSSGSRETQYF.

The genes are TRBV20-1 and TRBJ2-1; no firm D call. Deletions cut 3 bases from V and 2 bases from J, with 14 bases between. The CDR3 contains 15 residues. Per germline, CDR1 DFQATT and CDR2 SNEGSKA (reference sequence). CDR3 DNA: TGCAGTGCTAGCCCCCTAGAGCAAACCTACAATGAGCAGTTCTTC. Translating it yields CSASPLEQTYNEQFF.

In DNA, the CDR3 is TGTGCCAGCAGTGAAGGGTTAGCCGATGGCTACACCTTC. This gives the protein CASSEGLADGYTF. The chain carries TRBV6-1 and TRBJ1-2, with D hard to call. This CDR3 comprises 13 residues. V shed 1 base and J shed 6 bases, with 9 bases lying between them. In germline, CDR1 is MNHNS, CDR2 SASEGT.

The chain is built from TRBV12-3 or TRBV12-4 and TRBJ2-5, with TRBD1 matching over 8 bases. The trim removed 3 bases at V and 11 bases at J, leaving 14 bases unmatched. The CDR3 is made up of 15 amino acids. CDR3 sequence (DNA): TGTGCCAGCAGTTTGAGTCAGGGGGCGGGGAATGAGCAGTACTTC. This codes for CASSLSQGAGNEQYF.

The chain employs TRBV4-2 and TRBJ1-2; 9 bases are a match to TRBD1. Germline V CDR1 and CDR2: LGHNA, YNFKEQ. The J segment lost 7 bases and the V segment lost 5 bases, leaving 8 bases of the junction unmatched. CDR3 size: 14 residues. For the CDR3, the DNA is TGTGCCAGCAGCGAAGGCGGGACAGGGATTGGCTACACCTTC. Its protein product is CASSEGGTGIGYTF.

Only a few counts were recorded for this clonotype. The V and J genes are TRBV4-3 and TRBJ2-2, with a weak D call TRBD1 (5 bases). V was clipped by 6 bases and J by 1 base, with 9 bases between them. The CDR3 spans 14 residues. Germline-derived CDR1 and CDR2 are LGHNA and YSLEER. As DNA, the CDR3 is TGCGCCAGCAGTGAAGACAGGAACACCGGGGAGCTGTTTTTT. Protein: CASSEDRNTGELFF.

The CDR3 coding sequence is TGTGCCAGCAGGTTCGCAGGGAAAGAGACCCAGTACTTC. Translating it yields CASRFAGKETQYF. The chain joins TRBV7-2 to TRBJ2-1, with TRBD1 as a possible D gene (5 bases). The J call may be mistaken, given a closer DNA end match to TRBJ2-5. This CDR3 has 13 amino acids. Germline V CDR1 and CDR2: SGHTA, FQGNSA.

The V gene is TRBV28, the J gene TRBJ2-5; 10 bases align to TRBD2. V was pared by 4 bases and J by 6 bases, with 5 bases of the junction left unmatched. CDR3 length: 14 amino acids. CDR1 is MDHEN, CDR2 SYDVKM, per germline. DNA for the CDR3: TGTGCCAGCAGTTCCCAGACTAGCGGGCAGACCCAGTACTTC. Encoded protein: CASSSQTSGQTQYF.

This clonotype was observed at least ten times. The CDR3 loop reads CASSDRDTHTDTQYF. In DNA, the CDR3 is TGTGCCAGCAGTGACAGGGACACACACACAGATACGCAGTATTTT. This chain joins TRBV6-4 and TRBJ2-3; the D gene is possibly TRBD1 (6 bases). The CDR3 length is 15 residues. V lost 2 bases to trimming and J lost 2 bases, with 11 bases between them. The germline V gene encodes CDR1 MRHNA and CDR2 SNTAGT.

Many counts were recorded for this clonotype. The chain couples TRBV6-4 to TRBJ2-3; TRBD2 aligns across 7 bases. The CDR3 covers 15 residues. Germline CDR1 is MRHNA and CDR2 is SNTAGT. After removal of 4 bases from V and 0 bases from J, the junction contained 4 bases not matched to a gene. CDR3 amino acids: CASSVVSGSTDTQYF. CDR3 bases: TGTGCCAGCAGTGTAGTTAGCGGGAGCACAGATACGCAGTATTTT.